Listed below are T cell receptor beta chains from one sample, sequenced in a study of beta chain features in type 1 diabetes. Clones were read by immunoSEQ multiplex PCR, and TCRdb kept only the in-frame ones, dropping some. This table has approximately 150,000 clones, 10% appearing once. Specimen: naive CD4+ T cells from blood. These receptors were taken from a man between 18 and 29 years old in good health. The CDR3 runs from the conserved cysteine through the conserved F or W. The D gene is left open where the match is weak. For some rows the clone size is stated as once, few or many, or as a class when expanded; others skip it.

TGTGCCAGCAGTTTAGCACTAGCGGGGGGGTACAATACGCAGTATTTT CASSLALAGGYNTQYF few TRBV28 TRBD2 TRBJ2-3
TGTGCCAGCAGTGGTTACCAGACAGGGAACAATGAGCAGTTCTTC CASSGYQTGNNEQFF few TRBV6-1 TRBD1 TRBJ2-1
TGTGCCAGCAGCGTTACCGGGACTACCAATCAGCCCCAGCATTTT CASSVTGTTNQPQHF . TRBV9 . TRBJ1-5
TGTGCCAGCAGCTTTCAGGGCTCCCAAGAGACCCAGTACTTC CASSFQGSQETQYF . TRBV11-2 . TRBJ2-5
TGCGCCAGCAGCCGAACACCGGGGACAGGGGGCGTTACGGATACGCAGTATTTT CASSRTPGTGGVTDTQYF few TRBV4-3 TRBD1 TRBJ2-3
TGTGCCAGCACCATAGGGGGGGTAGACCAGCCCCAGCATTTT CASTIGGVDQPQHF . TRBV6-6 . TRBJ1-5
TGTGCCAGCTCACCGCCGACAGGACACCTTCGGGGCACAGATACGCAGTATTTT CASSPPTGHLRGTDTQYF few TRBV18 . TRBJ2-3
TGTGCCAGCAGCCGGGGGGGCTTAAGCTCCTACGAGCAGTACTTC CASSRGGLSSYEQYF few TRBV27 TRBD2 TRBJ2-7
TGCGCCAGCAGCAATGGACAGAGCTCCTACGAGCAGTACTTC CASSNGQSSYEQYF . TRBV5-1 . TRBJ2-7
TGCGCCAGCAGTCCCATCATCAGACAACATGAGCAGTTCTTC CASSPIIRQHEQFF many TRBV23-1 . TRBJ2-1
TGTGCCAGCAGTTTATGGGACAGGAGCACCTGGGGTAATGAAAAACTGTTTTTT CASSLWDRSTWGNEKLFF . TRBV28 TRBD1 TRBJ1-4
TGCGCCAGCAGGTTTTCTAGCGGGGTCTCCTACGAGCAGTACTTC CASRFSSGVSYEQYF . TRBV5-1 TRBD2 TRBJ2-7
TGTGCCAGCTCACCGGGACTTAGCAATCAGCCCCAGCATTTT CASSPGLSNQPQHF . TRBV18 . TRBJ1-5
TGTGCCAGCAGTGAATGGAGGGTGGGCTACACCTTC CASSEWRVGYTF few TRBV2 . TRBJ1-2
TGTGCCAGCAGCGTAACAGGGTCAGGCGCCGGGGAGCTGTTTTTT CASSVTGSGAGELFF few TRBV7-2 . TRBJ2-2
TGCAGTCCGTATAGCTACGAGCAGTACTTC CSPYSYEQYF few TRBV20-1 . TRBJ2-7
TGTGCCAGCAGCCGGACAGTCGACTCCTACGAGCAGTACTTC CASSRTVDSYEQYF few TRBV7-2 . TRBJ2-7
TGTGCCAGCAGCCCTAGCACCTCGGCCTACGAGCAGTACTTC CASSPSTSAYEQYF . TRBV5-5 . TRBJ2-7
TGTGCCAGCTCATCCGACAGGGGGCAAGCTAACTATGGCTACACCTTC CASSSDRGQANYGYTF few TRBV18 TRBD1 TRBJ1-2
TGTGCCAGCAGCCCTAGTGAGGACAGGGTGCGTTATGGCTACACCTTC CASSPSEDRVRYGYTF few TRBV7-2 TRBD1 TRBJ1-2
TGCGTCAGCAGCTTGGATGGTTTACAGGGGCCTTTGGCGGAGACCCAGTACTTC CVSSLDGLQGPLAETQYF . TRBV5-1 TRBD1 TRBJ2-5
TGTGCCAGCAGCTCGGTGGGGACTTTTACAGATACGCAGTATTTT CASSSVGTFTDTQYF few TRBV7-2 . TRBJ2-3
TGCGCCAGCAGAAGCGGGGGAGTATTCACAGATACGCAGTATTTT CASRSGGVFTDTQYF . TRBV5-1 TRBD2 TRBJ2-3
TGTGCCAGCAGCCATGACACAGGGCGACCTAACTATGGCTACACCTTC CASSHDTGRPNYGYTF . TRBV14 . TRBJ1-2
TGTGCCAGCACCATCACAAGCGGGTCACCCCTCCACTTT CASTITSGSPLHF . TRBV5-5 . TRBJ1-6
TGTGCCAGCAGGTTTTCTAGCGGGGGGGCCCGAGAGACCCAGTACTTC CASRFSSGGARETQYF few TRBV5-5 TRBD2 TRBJ2-5
TGTGCCAGCTCCTCAACTACAGGGGACAATGAGCAGTTCTTC CASSSTTGDNEQFF . TRBV18 TRBD1 TRBJ2-1
TGTGCCAGCTCACCGAACAGGGATTTTACGAACACCATATATTTT CASSPNRDFTNTIYF few TRBV18 . TRBJ1-3
TGTGCCTGGAGTGTACAGGGTGGCTACACCTTC CAWSVQGGYTF . TRBV30 . TRBJ1-2
TGTGCCAGCAGCCCGCCGGGACTAGCGGGGGGGCTGAACGAGCAGTACTTC CASSPPGLAGGLNEQYF . TRBV7-2 TRBD2 TRBJ2-7
TGTGCCAGCAGTCCGACGGAGATCCATTCGCCCCAGCATTTT CASSPTEIHSPQHF . TRBV7-9 . TRBJ1-5
TGTGCCAGCAGGGACGCTAGCGGGGGGGCAAATGAGCAGTTCTTC CASRDASGGANEQFF few TRBV2 TRBD2 TRBJ2-1
TGTGCCAGCCAATCTGGAAACACCATATATTTT CASQSGNTIYF . TRBV6-6 . TRBJ1-3
TGTGCCAGCAGTTACTCAGGGGCGGACACAGATACGCAGTATTTT CASSYSGADTDTQYF . TRBV6-5 . TRBJ2-3
TGCGCCAGCAGCTTGAGCGAAGTGGAGGAGCTGTTTTTT CASSLSEVEELFF few TRBV5-1 . TRBJ2-2
TGTGCCAGTAAGAGCCAGGATTACACCTACGGGGAGCTGTTTTTT CASKSQDYTYGELFF few TRBV19 . TRBJ2-2
TGTGCCAGCAGCGCCGGGACTAGCGGGGGGTTATACAATGAGCAGTTCTTC CASSAGTSGGLYNEQFF . TRBV9 TRBD2 TRBJ2-1
TGTGCCAGCAGCCTAGCGGGGGGGCTCTACAATGAGCAGTTCTTC CASSLAGGLYNEQFF few TRBV7-3 TRBD2 TRBJ2-1
TGTGCCACCAGACAGGGTATGTTCTACGAGCAGTACTTC CATRQGMFYEQYF few TRBV19 TRBD1 TRBJ2-7
TGTGCCAGCAGTTTATACAGGGGACAGGGGGCTGGCAATCAGCCCCAGCATTTT CASSLYRGQGAGNQPQHF . TRBV27 TRBD1 TRBJ1-5
TGTGCCAGCAGCGCCCACAGGGGGATAGAAAAACTGTTTTTT CASSAHRGIEKLFF once TRBV9 TRBD1 TRBJ1-4
TGCGCCAGCAGCTTTGAGGGTACGCAGTATTTT CASSFEGTQYF . TRBV5-1 . TRBJ2-3
TGTGCCAGCAGAGCGGGGGGGGGTAAGGCAGATACGCAGTATTTT CASRAGGGKADTQYF . TRBV7-3 TRBD2 TRBJ2-3
TGTGCCAGCAGCCTTACTTTCGGTTCCACAGATACGCAGTATTTT CASSLTFGSTDTQYF . TRBV27 . TRBJ2-3
TGTGCCAGCAGCCAAGATAGTTCGAGTCCCTACGAGCAGTACTTC CASSQDSSSPYEQYF few TRBV4-2 . TRBJ2-7
TGTGCCAGCAGCTTAGACGGGACAGGGGGCATAGGGCATACTCAGCCCCAGCATTTT CASSLDGTGGIGHTQPQHF few TRBV7-2 TRBD1 TRBJ1-5
TGTGCCAGCGCTGGGGACAGCTATGGCTACACCTTC CASAGDSYGYTF many TRBV28 TRBD1 TRBJ1-2
TGCGCCAGCAGCCAAGGACAGGGGGTAAACTACGAGCAGTACTTC CASSQGQGVNYEQYF . TRBV5-4 TRBD1 TRBJ2-7
TGTGCCAGCAGCCCGACAGGGACGAGTTCCGGGGCCAACGTCCTGACTTTC CASSPTGTSSGANVLTF many TRBV7-2 TRBD1 TRBJ2-6
TGTGCCAGTAGTATGGGACAGCCTTATGGCTACACCTTC CASSMGQPYGYTF . TRBV19 TRBD1 TRBJ1-2
TGTGCCAGCAGCATGGGACAGGGTGGAGAGACCCAGTACTTC CASSMGQGGETQYF few TRBV5-6 TRBD1 TRBJ2-5
TGTGCCATCAAAGATACAGGGAACACTGAAGCTTTCTTT CAIKDTGNTEAFF few TRBV10-3 . TRBJ1-1
TGTGCCAGCAGCTTAGCCCTCGGACTAGCGGGGGGGAACACCGGGGAGCTGTTTTTT CASSLALGLAGGNTGELFF . TRBV7-9 TRBD2 TRBJ2-2
TGTGCCATCAGTGAGCCACAGGGGCAAAAACTGTTTTTT CAISEPQGQKLFF many TRBV10-3 TRBD1 TRBJ1-4
TGTGCCAGCAGTTACAGGGGGCGAACCGAGCAGTACTTC CASSYRGRTEQYF . TRBV6-5 TRBD1 TRBJ2-7
TGTGCCAGTAGTATATCAGACAGGGGAGCCTACGAGCAGTACTTC CASSISDRGAYEQYF few TRBV19 TRBD1 TRBJ2-7
TGTGCCAGCTCACCACGGACAGGGGTTATTACCGGGGAGCTGTTTTTT CASSPRTGVITGELFF . TRBV18 TRBD1 TRBJ2-2
TGTGCCAGTACCCAACAGGGGAAGGGCAATCAGCCCCAGCATTTT CASTQQGKGNQPQHF . TRBV19 TRBD1 TRBJ1-5
TGTGCCAGCAGCTCAGTCCCAACTAGCAATCAGCCCCAGCATTTT CASSSVPTSNQPQHF . TRBV6-5 . TRBJ1-5
TGTGCCAGCAGCTTGGGGGCAGCGGTCTACGAGCAGTACTTC CASSLGAAVYEQYF few TRBV7-2 . TRBJ2-7